Listed here are 29 T cell receptor beta chains from one sample, sequenced in a study of cytomegalovirus exposure and HLA in healthy donors. Both 60 Vbeta primers and 13 Jbeta primers went into the PCR. Produced via immunoSEQ multiplex PCR; TCRdb's table is partial and in-frame only. The sample holds around 130,000 clones, 82% seen once. The sequenced sample consisted of PBMCs. The source of these receptors is a boy aged 2 to 10 in good health and CMV-seronegative.

This clone appeared once. The V and J genes are TRBV5-6 and TRBJ2-7, with unresolved D. The V end was cut by 3 bases, the J end by 6 bases, with 10 bases between. The CDR3 is made up of 12 amino acids. The germline V gene has CDR1 SGHDT and CDR2 YYEEEE. This CDR3 reads CASSYGVSEQYV. In DNA, the CDR3 is TGTGCCAGCAGCTATGGAGTGAGCGAGCAGTACGTC.

A word on this clone: Additional DNA sequences in this sample encode the identical CDR3. The chain uses TRBV6-1 and TRBJ2-2; TRBD1 agrees at 9 bases. Trimming cost V 1 base and J 6 bases; bases outside gene matches: 3. The length of the CDR3 is 15 residues. The germline gives CDR1 MNHNS, CDR2 SASEGT. This CDR3 is CASSEGTGEAGELFF. The CDR3 coding sequence is TGTGCCAGCAGTGAAGGGACAGGGGAGGCCGGGGAGCTGTTTTTT.

The CDR3: CASSRATGSGYTF. The CDR3 DNA reads TGTGCCAGCAGCCGAGCGACAGGGAGTGGCTACACCTTC. The chain employs TRBV5-5 and TRBJ1-2, with 7 bases fitting TRBD1. The V gene's germline CDR1 is SGHKS and CDR2 YYEKEE (reference sequence). The CDR3 sequence is 13 residues long. J lost 7 bases, V lost 4 bases, and 7 bases had no gene match.

The V gene is TRBV6-6, the J gene TRBJ2-7; TRBD1 might be the D (6 bases). The germline V and J ends were trimmed by 2 bases and 3 bases, with 11 bases remaining between them. Germline V lookup: CDR1 MNHNY, CDR2 SVGAGI (reference sequence). CDR3 length: 14 residues. In nucleotides, the CDR3 is TGTGCCAGCAGTTACCCGGACAGCTACTACGAGCAGTACTTC. Protein sequence: CASSYPDSYYEQYF.

The gene calls are TRBV19 and TRBJ2-7; 8 bases map to TRBD1. The germline V gene encodes CDR1 LNHDA and CDR2 SQIVND (reference sequence). The CDR3 runs to 14 residues. The V segment lost 3 bases and the J segment 7 bases; nucleotides outside the gene matches: 8. The CDR3 DNA reads TGTGCCAGTAGTATCGGGACAGGTGGGGGGGAGCAGTACTTC. Its protein product is CASSIGTGGGEQYF.

V is TRBV18 and J is TRBJ1-1; D is possibly TRBD1 (6 bases). V was trimmed by 2 bases and J by 6 bases, leaving 13 bases between them. The CDR3 length is 14 residues. CDR1 KGHSH and CDR2 LQKENI come from the germline V gene. CDR3 bases: TGTGCCAGCTCACCAGAGGGGGTTCGGGCTGAAGCTTTCTTT. This translates into CASSPEGVRAEAFF.

CDR3 sequence: CAKGTGVLTSGSLPGGTQYF. CDR3 DNA sequence: TGTGCCAAGGGGACAGGGGTTTTGACTAGCGGGAGTTTACCCGGGGGGACCCAGTACTTC. The chain links TRBV4-2 to TRBJ2-5; TRBD2 matches at 12 bases. Per the germline V gene, CDR1 is LGHNA and CDR2 is YNFKEQ. The CDR3 runs 20 residues. Trimming took 10 bases from V and 7 from J; bases not matched to a gene: 28.

The rearrangement joins TRBV29-1 to TRBJ2-1, with 8 bases that match TRBD1. The CDR3 contains 13 residues. CDR1 SQVTM and CDR2 ANQGSEA come from the germline V gene. J gave up 6 bases and V 4 bases, and 5 bases lay outside the gene matches. Here the CDR3 reads CSVVSQGVNEQFF. DNA of the CDR3: TGCAGCGTTGTGTCACAGGGGGTCAATGAGCAGTTCTTC.

This clone was recorded a few times. The rearrangement joins TRBV9 to TRBJ1-1; 9 bases line up with TRBD1. Unmatched junction bases numbered 7, after V lost 5 bases and J lost 5 bases. In germline, CDR1 is SGDLS, CDR2 YYNGEE. This CDR3 comprises 14 residues. This chain's CDR3 is CASSHGTGRTEAFF. In DNA, the CDR3 is TGTGCCAGCAGTCATGGGACAGGGCGGACTGAAGCTTTCTTT.

V is TRBV11-2 and J is TRBJ2-6, with 8 bases fitting TRBD1. Trimming at V came to 5 bases and at J to 6 bases, leaving 12 bases not matched to a gene. This CDR3 is built from 17 residues. Germline CDR1 is SGHAT and CDR2 is FQNNGV. For the CDR3, the DNA is TGTGCCAGCAGCATTTGGACAGGGACCGAGGTGGCCAACGTCCTGACTTTC. Translation gives CASSIWTGTEVANVLTF.

The chain joins TRBV18 to TRBJ1-2, with no clear D. CDR1 and CDR2 (germline): KGHSH, LQKENI. This CDR3 comprises 15 residues. The germline V and J ends were trimmed by 0 bases and 4 bases, with 12 bases remaining between them. CDR3 loop: CASSPPSGISYGYTF. The DNA for the CDR3 is TGTGCCAGCTCACCACCATCGGGAATTTCCTATGGCTACACCTTC.

Remarks on this clone: Germline and junction disagree at one end, which may indicate a read error. The chain links TRBV7-9 to TRBJ1-1; a weak D match, TRBD1 (6 bases). From germline, CDR1 is SEHNR and CDR2 FQNEAQ (reference sequence). The CDR3 has 12 amino acids. CDR3 nucleotides: TGTTCCAGCAGCTTCGGGACATTTGAAGCTTTCTTT. Encoded protein: CSSSFGTFEAFF.

The rearrangement joins TRBV6-1 to TRBJ1-2; weak D call: TRBD1 (5 bases). Germline V gene data show CDR1 as MNHNS and CDR2 as SASEGT. Trimming left V 6 bases short and J 8 bases short, with 13 bases between. This CDR3 comprises 12 residues. The CDR3 DNA is TGTGCCAGCAGAGACAGTTCTGGGGGCTACACCTTC. This gives the protein CASRDSSGGYTF.

This clone has a single count. The chain joins TRBV6-5 to TRBJ1-2; 8 bases match TRBD1. V lost 4 bases and J lost 4; bases outside the gene matches: 8. CDR3 size: 15 residues. Germline assignment: CDR1 MNHEY and CDR2 SVGAGI. The CDR3 spells CASSSFAGGGYGYTF. In DNA form, the CDR3 reads TGTGCCAGCAGTTCCTTCGCAGGGGGCGGCTATGGCTACACCTTC.

The V and J genes are TRBV2 and TRBJ1-2, with 10 bases that match TRBD1. Trimming took 2 bases from V and 6 from J; bases not matched to a gene: 6. This CDR3 has 15 residues. Germline-derived CDR1 and CDR2 are SNHLY and FYNNEI. The CDR3 protein is CASSERWGTGDGYTF. In nucleotides, the CDR3 is TGTGCCAGCAGTGAAAGGTGGGGGACAGGGGATGGCTACACCTTC.

The chain is built from TRBV5-4 and TRBJ2-3, with TRBD2 matching 11 bases. Germline V CDR1 and CDR2: SGHNT, YYREEE (reference sequence). This CDR3 is 17 amino acids long. Trimming removed 6 bases from V and 0 bases from J; junction bases left unmatched: 9. CDR3 protein: CASTHGTSGPSTDTQYF. CDR3 DNA: TGTGCCAGCACCCATGGGACTAGCGGCCCTAGCACAGATACGCAGTATTTT.

Only one count was recorded for this clone. The rearrangement links TRBV30 to TRBJ2-2; maybe TRBD1 (5 bases). Trimming left V 5 bases short and J 5 bases short, with 15 bases between. This CDR3 spans 14 amino acids. The V gene's germline CDR1 is GTSNPN and CDR2 SVGIG (reference sequence). The CDR3 DNA follows: TGTGCCTGGTCCAGGGCAGTGGAGACCGGGGAGCTGTTTTTT. Translated: CAWSRAVETGELFF. The variable domain in full, with the rest retrieved from reference TRBV30 and TRBJ2-2, is SQTIHQWPATLVQPVGSPLSLECTVEGTSNPNLYWYRQAAGRGLQLLFYSVGIGQISSEVPQNLSASRPQDRQFILSSKKLLLSDSGFYLCAWSRAVETGELFFGEGSRLTVL.

This clone was observed a few times. The chain uses TRBV7-2 and TRBJ2-3; D is unresolved. This CDR3 has 14 amino acids. Trimming stripped 4 bases from V and 1 base from J, with 9 bases between. CDR1 SGHTA and CDR2 FQGNSA come from the germline V gene. CDR3 protein: CASSSSRGTDTQYF. In nucleotides, the CDR3 is TGTGCCAGCAGCTCCTCTCGGGGCACAGATACGCAGTATTTT. The full variable domain, its missing parts supplied by reference TRBV7-2 and TRBJ2-3, is GAGVSQSPSNKVTEKGKDVELRCDPISGHTALYWYRQSLGQGLEFLIYFQGNSAPDKSGLPSDRFSAERTGGSVSTLTIQRTQQEDSAVYLCASSSSRGTDTQYFGPGTRLTVL.

Note on this clone: The sample carries other DNA sequences with the same CDR3. This chain's CDR3 is CASRETVNTEAFF. DNA of the CDR3: TGTGCCAGCAGGGAGACCGTGAACACTGAAGCTTTCTTT. The chain is built from TRBV6-5 and TRBJ1-1; D unresolved. The V end was cut by 6 bases, the J end by 0 bases, with 8 bases between. CDR3 length: 13 amino acids. The V gene's germline CDR1 is MNHEY and CDR2 SVGAGI.

This sequence joins TRBV6-1 and TRBJ2-2; 7 bases fit TRBD1. Unmatched junction bases numbered 5, after V lost 4 bases and J lost 6 bases. Germline assignment: CDR1 MNHNS and CDR2 SASEGT. The CDR3 runs to 14 residues. CDR3 sequence: CASSGLQGSGELFF. The CDR3 bases are TGTGCCAGCAGTGGATTACAGGGGTCCGGGGAGCTGTTTTTT.

The gene calls are TRBV4-3 and TRBJ1-1; perhaps TRBD1 as D (5 bases). CDR1 is LGHNA and CDR2 is YSLEER in the germline V gene. V was clipped by 4 bases and J by 12 bases, with 15 bases between them. This CDR3 comprises 12 residues. The CDR3 bases are TGCGCCAGCAGCCGGGGTTCGGGGGACCCTTTCTTT. Translation gives CASSRGSGDPFF.

This rearrangement joins TRBV5-5 to TRBJ2-3, with D unclear. The CDR3 loop spans 13 amino acids. Per germline, CDR1 SGHKS and CDR2 YYEKEE (reference sequence). V was trimmed by 1 base and J by 4 bases, leaving 7 bases between them. In DNA form, the CDR3 reads TGTGCCAGCAGCTTGATTCGGGCAGATACGCAGTATTTT. It translates to CASSLIRADTQYF.

The chain recombines TRBV7-9 with TRBJ1-4; 10 bases map to TRBD1. From germline, CDR1 is SEHNR and CDR2 FQNEAQ (reference sequence). This CDR3 is 16 amino acids long. With V trimmed by 5 bases and J by 7 bases, 10 bases remained unmatched. The CDR3 DNA sequence: TGTGCCAGCAGCGCTTCGACAGGGGGCGACGGTGAAAAACTGTTTTTT. Translated: CASSASTGGDGEKLFF.

The rearrangement uses TRBV4-3 and TRBJ1-1; no clear D gene. The germline V gene has CDR1 LGHNA and CDR2 YSLEER. V was pared by 4 bases and J by 1 base, with 7 bases between. The CDR3 spans 13 residues. CDR3 DNA sequence: TGCGCCAGCAGCCTACACCGGAACACTGAAGCTTTCTTT. Its translation is CASSLHRNTEAFF.

V and J are TRBV27 and TRBJ1-4; 10 bases fit TRBD1. The germline V gene has CDR1 MNHEY and CDR2 SMNVEV (reference sequence). V shed 1 base and J 8 bases; nucleotides not matched to a gene: 7. The CDR3 runs 16 residues. The CDR3 nucleotides are TGTGCCAGCAGTTTATGGGGGACAGGGGATGGGGAAAAACTGTTTTTT. Translating it yields CASSLWGTGDGEKLFF.

The CDR3 reads CASSSGQGGGMNTEAFF. CDR3 nucleotide sequence: TGTGCCAGCAGTTCCGGACAGGGAGGTGGCATGAACACTGAAGCTTTCTTT. The chain combines TRBV27 with TRBJ1-1, with 8 nucleotides matching TRBD1. CDR1 and CDR2 (germline): MNHEY, SMNVEV (reference sequence). With V trimmed by 4 bases and J by 0 bases, 10 bases remained unmatched. The CDR3 sequence is 17 residues long.

Note on this clone: A junction end diverges from the germline sequence, so it may reflect a read error. The chain links TRBV7-7 to TRBJ2-3, with TRBD2 identical over 8 bases. Germline V lookup: CDR1 SSHAT, CDR2 FNYEAQ (reference sequence). The CDR3 runs 16 residues. In nucleotides, the CDR3 is TGTGCTAGCAGTCCGGCGGGGGGCGGAAGCACAGATACGCAGTATTTT. Its translation is CASSPAGGGSTDTQYF.

The gene calls are TRBV7-2 and TRBJ1-2; 8 bases agree with TRBD1. Germline V gene data show CDR1 as SGHTA and CDR2 as FQGNSA. Trimming removed 6 bases from V and 4 bases from J; junction bases left unmatched: 10. The CDR3 extends over 15 amino acids. CDR3 nucleotides: TGTGCCAGCAGACTCATACAGGGGGGAAGCTATGGCTACACCTTC. Its translation is CASRLIQGGSYGYTF.

The V gene is TRBV4-1, the J gene TRBJ2-1, with 7 bases lining up with TRBD2. Germline trimming cut 4 bases from V and 8 bases from J; bases unmatched to any gene: 17. The germline V gene encodes CDR1 MGHRA and CDR2 YSYEKL. The CDR3 spans 17 residues. The CDR3 sequence: CASSPLTTAQAGDEQFF. Here the CDR3 DNA reads TGCGCCAGCAGCCCATTAACGACTGCCCAGGCGGGGGATGAGCAGTTCTTC.